This TCR beta chain stems from a study of T cells in Graves' hyperthyroidism and ophthalmopathy. Amplified TCR beta CDR3 regions came from RNA transcripts. HTBI primers were employed in a first-round RT-PCR of the TCR CDR3. TCRdb re-analysed the multiplex PCR reads in MiXCR, keeping a single row per CDR3 protein. In the table there are a few hundred thousand distinct CDR3 sequences, approximately 17% of which are singletons. The length of the CDR3 is 15 residues. Germline V gene sequence: CDR1 LGHNT, CDR2 FRNRAP. Trimming at V came to 2 bases and at J to 4 bases, leaving 1 base not matched to a gene. The chain couples TRBV12-5 to TRBJ2-1, with 11 bases that match TRBD2. The receptor was isolated from a man between 18 and 29 years old with Graves' ophthalmopathy. The sequencing input was blood. This CDR3 reads CASGLLAGGYNEQFF. CDR3 coding DNA: TGTGCTAGTGGTTTGCTAGCGGGGGGATACAATGAGCAGTTCTTC.